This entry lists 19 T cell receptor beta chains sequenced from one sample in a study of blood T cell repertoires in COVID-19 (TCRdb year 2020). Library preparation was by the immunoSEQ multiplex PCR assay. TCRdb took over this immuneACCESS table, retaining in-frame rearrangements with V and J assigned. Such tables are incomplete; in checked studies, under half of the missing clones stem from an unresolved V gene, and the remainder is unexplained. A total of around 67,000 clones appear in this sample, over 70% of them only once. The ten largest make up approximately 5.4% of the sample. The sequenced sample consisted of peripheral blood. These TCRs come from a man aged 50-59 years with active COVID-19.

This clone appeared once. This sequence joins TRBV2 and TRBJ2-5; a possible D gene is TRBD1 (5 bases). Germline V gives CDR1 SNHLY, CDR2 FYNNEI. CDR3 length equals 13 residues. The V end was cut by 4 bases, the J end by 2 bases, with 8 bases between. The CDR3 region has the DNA TGTGCCAGCAGTGCAGGGCAACAAGAGACCCAGTACTTC. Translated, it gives CASSAGQQETQYF.

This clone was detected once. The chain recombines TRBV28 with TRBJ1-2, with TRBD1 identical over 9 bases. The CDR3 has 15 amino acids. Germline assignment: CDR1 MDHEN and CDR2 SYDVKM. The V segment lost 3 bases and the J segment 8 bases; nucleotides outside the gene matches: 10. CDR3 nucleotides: TGTGCCAGCAGTTTTACAGGGGGCGGCCCCGGGGGCTACACCTTC. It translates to CASSFTGGGPGGYTF.

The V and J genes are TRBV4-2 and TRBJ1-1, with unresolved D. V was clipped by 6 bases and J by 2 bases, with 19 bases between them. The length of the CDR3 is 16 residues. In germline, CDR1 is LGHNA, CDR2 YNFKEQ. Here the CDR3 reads CASRSLERTLNTEAFF. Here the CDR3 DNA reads TGTGCCAGCAGGTCGTTAGAGCGAACCCTTAACACTGAAGCTTTCTTT.

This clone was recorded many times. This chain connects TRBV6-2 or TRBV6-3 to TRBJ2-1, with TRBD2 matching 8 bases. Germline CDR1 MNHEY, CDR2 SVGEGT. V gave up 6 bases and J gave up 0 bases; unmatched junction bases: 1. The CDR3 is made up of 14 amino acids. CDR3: CASSSGSSYNEQFF. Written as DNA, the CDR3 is TGTGCCAGCAGCAGCGGGAGCTCCTACAATGAGCAGTTCTTC.

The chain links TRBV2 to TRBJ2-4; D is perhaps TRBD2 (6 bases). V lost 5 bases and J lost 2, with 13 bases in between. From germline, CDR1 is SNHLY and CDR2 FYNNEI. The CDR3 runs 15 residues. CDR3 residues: CASSIGGITKNIQYF. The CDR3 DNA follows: TGTGCCAGCAGTATAGGCGGGATCACCAAAAACATTCAGTACTTC.

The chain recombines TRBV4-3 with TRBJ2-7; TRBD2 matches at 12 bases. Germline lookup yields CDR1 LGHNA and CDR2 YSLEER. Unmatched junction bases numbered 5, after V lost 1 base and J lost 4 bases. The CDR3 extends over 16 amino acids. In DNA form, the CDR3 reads TGCGCCAGCAGCCAAGGTTATACTAGCGGGAGGTACGAGCAGTACTTC. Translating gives CASSQGYTSGRYEQYF.

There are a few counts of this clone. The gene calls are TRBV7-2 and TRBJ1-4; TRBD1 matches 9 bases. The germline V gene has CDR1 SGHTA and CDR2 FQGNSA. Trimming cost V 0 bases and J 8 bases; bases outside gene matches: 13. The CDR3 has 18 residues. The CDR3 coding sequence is TGTGCCAGCAGCTTAGCCGGGACAGGGTTAAGAAGAGGGGAAAAACTGTTTTTT. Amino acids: CASSLAGTGLRRGEKLFF.

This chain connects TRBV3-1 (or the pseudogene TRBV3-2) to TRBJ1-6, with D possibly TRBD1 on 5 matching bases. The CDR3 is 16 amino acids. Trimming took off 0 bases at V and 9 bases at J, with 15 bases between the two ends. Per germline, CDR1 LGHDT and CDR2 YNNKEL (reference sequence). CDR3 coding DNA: TGTGCCAGCAGCCAAGATTCGGCAGGGATAGGTTCACCCCTCCACTTT. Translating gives CASSQDSAGIGSPLHF.

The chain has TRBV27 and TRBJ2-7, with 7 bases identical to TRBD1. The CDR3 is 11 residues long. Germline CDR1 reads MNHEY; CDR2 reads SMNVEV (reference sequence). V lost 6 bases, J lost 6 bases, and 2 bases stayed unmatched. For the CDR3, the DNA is TGTGCCAGCAGGACAGGGACCGAGCAGTACTTC. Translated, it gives CASRTGTEQYF.

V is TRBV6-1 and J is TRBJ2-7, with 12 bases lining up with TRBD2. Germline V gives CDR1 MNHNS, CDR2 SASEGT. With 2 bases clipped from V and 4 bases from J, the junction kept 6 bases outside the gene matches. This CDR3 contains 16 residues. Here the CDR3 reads CASSERGLAGLYEQYF. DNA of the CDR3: TGTGCCAGCAGTGAAAGGGGACTAGCGGGCTTGTACGAGCAGTACTTC.

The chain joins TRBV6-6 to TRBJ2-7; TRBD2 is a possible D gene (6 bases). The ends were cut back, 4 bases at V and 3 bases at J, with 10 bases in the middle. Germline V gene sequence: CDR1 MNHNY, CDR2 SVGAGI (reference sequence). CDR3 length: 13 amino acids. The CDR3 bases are TGTGCCAGCAGTTTGACTAGTTTCTACGAGCAGTACTTC. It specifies CASSLTSFYEQYF.

This chain's CDR3 is CASSLIGINEYEQYF. DNA for the CDR3: TGTGCCAGCAGCTTGATCGGGATTAACGAATACGAGCAGTACTTC. The V call is TRBV5-4, the J call TRBJ2-7; TRBD2 might be the D (5 bases). Germline loops: CDR1 SGHNT, CDR2 YYREEE (reference sequence). Trimming cost V 1 base and J 4 bases, with 15 bases left between them. This CDR3 contains 15 residues.

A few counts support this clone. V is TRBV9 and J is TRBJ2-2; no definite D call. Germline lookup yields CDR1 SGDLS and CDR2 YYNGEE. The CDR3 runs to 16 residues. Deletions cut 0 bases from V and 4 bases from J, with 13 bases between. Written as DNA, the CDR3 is TGTGCCAGCAGCGTAGGAGTAGCCCAGTCCACCGGGGAGCTGTTTTTT. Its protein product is CASSVGVAQSTGELFF.

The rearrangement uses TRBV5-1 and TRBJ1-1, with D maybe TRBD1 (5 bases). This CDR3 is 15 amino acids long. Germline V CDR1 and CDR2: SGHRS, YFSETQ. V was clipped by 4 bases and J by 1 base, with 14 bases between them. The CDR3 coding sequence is TGCGCCAGCAGCCTGGGGCGGCGGGGGAACACTGAAGCTTTCTTT. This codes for CASSLGRRGNTEAFF. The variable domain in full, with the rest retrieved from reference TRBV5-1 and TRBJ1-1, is KAGVTQTPRYLIKTRGQQVTLSCSPISGHRSVSWYQQTPGQGLQFLFEYFSETQRNKGNFPGRFSGRQFSNSRSEMNVSTLELGDSALYLCASSLGRRGNTEAFFGQGTRLTVV.

DNA of the CDR3: TGTGCCAGCAGATCCGGGACAGGGGTGACTGAAGCTTTCTTT. Translated, it gives CASRSGTGVTEAFF. The chain recombines TRBV7-6 with TRBJ1-1, with TRBD1 matching 10 bases. The CDR3 extends over 14 amino acids. The J segment lost 5 bases and the V segment lost 6 bases, leaving 6 bases of the junction unmatched. CDR1 SGHVS and CDR2 FNYEAQ come from the germline V gene.

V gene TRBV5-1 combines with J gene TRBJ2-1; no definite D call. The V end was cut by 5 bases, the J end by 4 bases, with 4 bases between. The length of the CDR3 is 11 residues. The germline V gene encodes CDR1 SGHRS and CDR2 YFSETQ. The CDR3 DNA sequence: TGCGCCAGCAGAACTTACAATGAGCAGTTCTTC. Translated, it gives CASRTYNEQFF. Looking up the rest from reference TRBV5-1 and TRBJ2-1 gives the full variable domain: KAGVTQTPRYLIKTRGQQVTLSCSPISGHRSVSWYQQTPGQGLQFLFEYFSETQRNKGNFPGRFSGRQFSNSRSEMNVSTLELGDSALYLCASRTYNEQFFGPGTRLTVL.

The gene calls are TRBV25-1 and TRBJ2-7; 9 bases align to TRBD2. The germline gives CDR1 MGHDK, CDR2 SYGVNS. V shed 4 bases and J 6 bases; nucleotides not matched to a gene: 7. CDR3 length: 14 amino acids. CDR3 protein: CASSGYSGSGEQYF. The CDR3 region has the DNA TGTGCCAGCAGTGGGTATAGCGGGAGCGGCGAGCAGTACTTC.

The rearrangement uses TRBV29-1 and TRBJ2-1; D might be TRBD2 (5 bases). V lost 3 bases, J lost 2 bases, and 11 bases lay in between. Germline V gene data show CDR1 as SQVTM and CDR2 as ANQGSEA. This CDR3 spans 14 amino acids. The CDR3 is CSVEGAEAYNEQFF. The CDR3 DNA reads TGCAGCGTTGAGGGAGCGGAAGCCTACAATGAGCAGTTCTTC.

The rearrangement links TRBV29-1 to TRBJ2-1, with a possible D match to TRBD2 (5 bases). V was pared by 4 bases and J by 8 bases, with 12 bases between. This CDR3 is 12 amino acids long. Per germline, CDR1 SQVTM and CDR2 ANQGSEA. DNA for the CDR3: TGCAGCGTTGGGCGTCTAGCTTATGAGCAGTTCTTC. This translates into CSVGRLAYEQFF.